This TCR beta chain was identified in a study of cytomegalovirus exposure and HLA in healthy donors. Germline V gene lookup returns CDR1 SGHVS and CDR2 FNYEAQ. With V trimmed by 5 bases and J by 5 bases, 9 bases remained unmatched. This CDR3 is 15 amino acids long. PCR employed 60 Vbeta and 13 Jbeta primers. Produced via immunoSEQ multiplex PCR; TCRdb's table is partial and in-frame only. The top ten clones hold about 1.3% of a sample with about 130,000 clones, around 73% of them seen once. The rearrangement uses TRBV7-6 and TRBJ2-1; TRBD2 matches at 7 bases. Sequenced sample: PBMCs. The sequence derives from a man aged 50 or older in good health and CMV-seronegative. The CDR3 here is CASSVRDYPNNEQFF. The CDR3 DNA sequence: TGTGCCAGCAGCGTCCGGGACTACCCTAACAATGAGCAGTTCTTC. Drawing the rest from reference TRBV7-6 and TRBJ2-1, the complete variable domain is GAGVSQSPRYKVTKRGQDVALRCDPISGHVSLYWYRQALGQGPEFLTYFNYEAQQDKSGLPNDRFSAERPEGSISTLTIQRTEQRDSAMYRCASSVRDYPNNEQFFGPGTRLTVL.